The next 30 T cell receptor beta chains were all read from a single sample in a study of blood T cell repertoires in COVID-19. Sequencing used immunoSEQ multiplex PCR; TCRdb keeps in-frame clones, though not all of them. The profile covers about 260,000 clones, with around nine tenths appearing a single time and 8.5% to 10% taken by the ten largest. The specimen sequenced was peripheral blood. Source of these receptors: a man aged 35-49 years who had recovered from COVID-19.

V usage is TRBV2 and J usage is TRBJ1-4; 7 bases line up with TRBD1. CDR1 is SNHLY, CDR2 FYNNEI, per germline. V lost 4 bases and J lost 8; bases outside the gene matches: 7. The CDR3 is 14 residues long. The CDR3 region is CASSVGTVREKLFF. The CDR3 DNA reads as TGTGCCAGCAGTGTTGGGACAGTACGGGAAAAACTGTTTTTT.

V and J are TRBV4-3 and TRBJ2-6; tentative D call: TRBD2 (5 bases). V was cut by 0 bases and J by 2 bases, with 5 bases left in between. Germline V gene lookup returns CDR1 LGHNA and CDR2 YSLEER. The CDR3 runs to 15 residues. The CDR3 loop reads CASSQDGTGANVLTF. CDR3 nucleotide sequence: TGCGCCAGCAGCCAAGACGGGACTGGGGCCAACGTCCTGACTTTC.

CDR3: CASSSLGVAGESYEQYF. The CDR3 DNA sequence: TGTGCCAGCAGCTCTCTCGGGGTAGCGGGAGAGTCTTACGAGCAGTACTTC. V gene TRBV7-2 combines with J gene TRBJ2-7; 9 bases fit TRBD2. J lost 4 bases, V lost 4 bases, and 14 bases had no gene match. The CDR3 is 17 residues long. Per the germline V gene, CDR1 is SGHTA and CDR2 is FQGNSA.

The chain couples TRBV18 to TRBJ2-3; 8 positions match TRBD2. The CDR3 runs to 16 residues. J gave up 4 bases and V 0 bases, and 6 bases lay outside the gene matches. CDR1 is KGHSH, CDR2 LQKENI, per germline. The CDR3, as DNA: TGTGCCAGCTCACCACCACACGGGGGGGCCCCAGATACGCAGTATTTT. Translated: CASSPPHGGAPDTQYF.

This clone was seen just once. V usage is TRBV2 and J usage is TRBJ1-2; D is uncertain. Germline CDR1 is SNHLY and CDR2 is FYNNEI. Between the trimmed V and J ends, which lost 7 bases and 2 bases, there was a span of 17 bases. CDR3 length: 15 amino acids. The CDR3 DNA sequence: TGTGCCAGCACCCGAAGGGAGGGCCCCAACTATGGCTACACCTTC. It yields the protein CASTRREGPNYGYTF.

The chain recombines TRBV3-1 (or the pseudogene TRBV3-2) with TRBJ2-7, with 8 bases aligning to TRBD2. There are 14 residues in the CDR3. Germline V gives CDR1 LGHDT, CDR2 YNNKEL (reference sequence). With 1 base clipped from V and 6 bases from J, the junction kept 5 bases outside the gene matches. The CDR3 here is CASSQGGAGGEQYF. CDR3 nucleotides: TGTGCCAGCAGCCAAGGGGGTGCGGGGGGCGAGCAGTACTTC.

The chain links TRBV3-1 (or the pseudogene TRBV3-2) to TRBJ2-3, with a possible D match to TRBD2 (6 bases). The CDR3 has 15 residues. Looked up from germline, CDR1 is LGHDT and CDR2 is YNNKEL (reference sequence). Trimming removed 1 base from V and 3 bases from J, with 11 bases in between. This CDR3 is CASSQAGVKTDTQYF. The DNA for the CDR3 is TGTGCCAGCAGCCAAGCGGGAGTAAAGACAGATACGCAGTATTTT.

This clone appeared a single time. This sequence joins TRBV5-1 and TRBJ2-7, with 9 bases that match TRBD2. The CDR3 spans 15 residues. Germline V CDR1 and CDR2: SGHRS, YFSETQ. After removal of 2 bases from V and 0 bases from J, the junction contained 3 bases not matched to a gene. This chain's CDR3 is CASSLGSGGSYEQYF. The CDR3 region has the DNA TGCGCCAGCAGCTTAGGTAGCGGGGGCTCCTACGAGCAGTACTTC.

The chain uses TRBV7-2 and TRBJ2-2; D remains unclear. V was cut by 2 bases and J by 4 bases, with 5 bases left in between. The CDR3 is made up of 13 amino acids. Germline values: CDR1 SGHTA, CDR2 FQGNSA. Here the CDR3 reads CASSLQLTGELFF. CDR3 sequence (DNA): TGTGCCAGCAGCTTACAACTCACCGGGGAGCTGTTTTTT. Looking up the rest from reference TRBV7-2 and TRBJ2-2 gives the full variable domain: GAGVSQSPSNKVTEKGKDVELRCDPISGHTALYWYRQSLGQGLEFLIYFQGNSAPDKSGLPSDRFSAERTGGSVSTLTIQRTQQEDSAVYLCASSLQLTGELFFGEGSRLTVL.

This clone was observed a few times. The chain employs TRBV5-1 and TRBJ2-2, with 8 bases fitting TRBD1. V gave up 7 bases and J gave up 3 bases; unmatched junction bases: 8. The CDR3 has 15 amino acids. Germline CDR1 SGHRS, CDR2 YFSETQ. The DNA for the CDR3 is TGCGCCAGCGGTCCCGGACAGGGTTACACCGGGGAGCTGTTTTTT. Residues: CASGPGQGYTGELFF.

The chain employs TRBV5-8 and TRBJ2-3; D gene unclear. Trimming stripped 0 bases from V and 0 bases from J, with 14 bases between. The length of the CDR3 is 17 residues. The germline CDR1 and CDR2 sequences are SGHTS and YDEGEE. CDR3 sequence: CASSLAFPRYSTDTQYF. CDR3 DNA sequence: TGTGCCAGCAGCTTGGCCTTTCCACGGTATAGCACAGATACGCAGTATTTT. The full variable domain, completed using reference TRBV5-8 and TRBJ2-3, is EAGVTQSPTHLIKTRGQQATLRCSPISGHTSVYWYQQALGLGLQFLLWYDEGEERNRGNFPPRFSGRQFPNYSSELNVNALELEDSALYLCASSLAFPRYSTDTQYFGPGTRLTVL.

V is TRBV19 and J is TRBJ1-5; TRBD1 agrees at 9 bases. CDR1 LNHDA and CDR2 SQIVND come from the germline V gene (reference sequence). With 5 bases clipped from V and 5 bases from J, the junction kept 7 bases outside the gene matches. The CDR3 is 15 residues long. The CDR3 nucleotides are TGTGCCAGTAGTGTAGTGGGGACAGGGTATCAGCCCCAGCATTTT. As protein: CASSVVGTGYQPQHF.

The chain uses TRBV18 and TRBJ1-6, with 9 bases aligning to TRBD1. CDR1 and CDR2 from the germline V gene are KGHSH and LQKENI. The V and J ends lost 4 bases and 7 bases, in that order; junction bases with no gene match: 8. CDR3 length equals 16 residues. CDR3 loop: CASSLTQGAENSPLHF. CDR3 sequence (DNA): TGTGCCAGCTCACTAACACAGGGGGCTGAGAATTCACCCCTCCACTTT.

The rearrangement uses TRBV7-6 and TRBJ2-1; D remains ambiguous. This CDR3 is built from 17 residues. Trimming stripped 9 bases from V and 0 bases from J, with 21 bases between. CDR1 SGHVS and CDR2 FNYEAQ come from the germline V gene. CDR3 nucleotide sequence: TGTGCCAGTCCACCCGCGGCTCCTCAAAGCTCCTACAATGAGCAGTTCTTC. As protein: CASPPAAPQSSYNEQFF.

This clone was recorded a few times. The chain couples TRBV5-1 to TRBJ2-7, with 8 bases lining up with TRBD1. CDR1 is SGHRS, CDR2 YFSETQ, per germline. The CDR3 is made up of 16 amino acids. V gave up 1 base and J gave up 6 bases; unmatched junction bases: 12. Written as DNA, the CDR3 is TGCGCCAGCAGCTTGTTTGAGACAGGGGCCCATCGCGAGCAGTACTTC. Translation: CASSLFETGAHREQYF.

The V and J genes are TRBV7-2 and TRBJ2-7, with 9 bases that match TRBD1. This CDR3 is built from 17 residues. Unmatched junction bases numbered 12, after V lost 3 bases and J lost 3 bases. The germline V gene has CDR1 SGHTA and CDR2 FQGNSA. The CDR3 DNA is TGTGCCAGCAGCTTCCATAAGTTCCGGACAGGGGACTACGAGCAGTACTTC. Translation: CASSFHKFRTGDYEQYF.

This clone has a handful of counts. The V gene is TRBV6-5, the J gene TRBJ1-5, with D unclear. The V end was cut by 5 bases, the J end by 5 bases, with 16 bases between. CDR3 size: 15 residues. CDR1 is MNHEY, CDR2 SVGAGI, per germline. In DNA, the CDR3 is TGTGCCAGCAGTCTGACCCCGGGTTATTATCAGCCCCAGCATTTT. It is translated as CASSLTPGYYQPQHF.

The chain combines TRBV10-3 with TRBJ2-1; 15 nucleotides align to TRBD2. This CDR3 contains 17 residues. Germline values: CDR1 ENHRY, CDR2 SYGVKD. Unmatched junction bases numbered 12, after V lost 8 bases and J lost 7 bases. The CDR3 loop reads CAIGLAGGIRGLNEQFF. CDR3 nucleotides: TGTGCCATCGGACTAGCGGGAGGGATCCGGGGTTTAAATGAGCAGTTCTTC.

The chain has TRBV4-3 and TRBJ2-3, with 8 nucleotides matching TRBD2. V lost 0 bases to trimming and J lost 3 bases; unmatched junction nucleotides: 5. Germline values: CDR1 LGHNA, CDR2 YSLEER. This CDR3 is 16 amino acids long. DNA of the CDR3: TGCGCCAGCAGCCAAGATCGGGGGGGCGCGACAGATACGCAGTATTTT. It translates to CASSQDRGGATDTQYF.

In DNA form, the CDR3 reads TGTGCCAGCAGCCCCCGACTAGCGGACGGATACAATGAGCAGTTCTTC. Its protein product is CASSPRLADGYNEQFF. V is TRBV7-7 and J is TRBJ2-1; the match to TRBD2 covers 9 bases. V lost 5 bases to trimming and J lost 4 bases; unmatched junction nucleotides: 9. The CDR3 consists of 16 residues. Germline V gene data show CDR1 as SSHAT and CDR2 as FNYEAQ (reference sequence).

The V call is TRBV5-8, the J call TRBJ1-2; 8 nucleotides match TRBD1. The CDR3 runs 16 residues. CDR1 is SGHTS and CDR2 is YDEGEE in the germline V gene. The J segment lost 5 bases and the V segment lost 1 base, leaving 10 bases of the junction unmatched. The CDR3 DNA is TGTGCCAGCAGCTTGTTTTCAGGGGGCAGAATGTATGGCTACACCTTC. It yields the protein CASSLFSGGRMYGYTF. The whole variable domain, filled in from reference TRBV5-8 and TRBJ1-2, reads EAGVTQSPTHLIKTRGQQATLRCSPISGHTSVYWYQQALGLGLQFLLWYDEGEERNRGNFPPRFSGRQFPNYSSELNVNALELEDSALYLCASSLFSGGRMYGYTFGSGTRLTVV.

About this clone itself: A single base separates this from a much larger clone, so it may be a read error. Other DNA sequences in the sample encode the same CDR3. This chain joins TRBV30 and TRBJ2-3; 7 nucleotides match TRBD2. The CDR3 runs 13 residues. Germline V gives CDR1 GTSNPN, CDR2 SVGIG (reference sequence). CDR3 coding DNA: TGTGCTGAGAGCGGGGCCTACACAGATACGCAATATTTT. This translates into CAESGAYTDTQYF.

The chain is built from TRBV7-2 and TRBJ2-1; the D gene is possibly TRBD2 (6 bases). Germline V lookup: CDR1 SGHTA, CDR2 FQGNSA. The CDR3 runs to 15 residues. Trimming removed 1 base from V and 9 bases from J, with 16 bases in between. The CDR3 loop is CASSLDVGRAGEQFF. CDR3 sequence (DNA): TGTGCCAGCAGCTTAGACGTCGGGAGAGCGGGTGAGCAGTTCTTC.

The V and J genes are TRBV18 and TRBJ2-1; D might be TRBD1 (6 bases). Germline V gives CDR1 KGHSH, CDR2 LQKENI. This CDR3 is 16 amino acids long. V was shortened by 6 bases and J by 6 bases, with 21 bases between the two germline ends. The DNA of the CDR3 is TGTGCCAGCTCCCGAACGACAGTGGGGGCCTTCAATGAGCAGTTCTTC. Its protein is CASSRTTVGAFNEQFF.

CDR3 in DNA: TGTGCCAGCAGCTTATTGTCAGGGACCTACAATGAGCAGTTCTTC. Translation: CASSLLSGTYNEQFF. The J gene is TRBJ2-1, the V gene TRBV7-8, with a possible D match to TRBD1 (5 bases). Germline CDR1 reads SGHVS; CDR2 reads FQNEAQ. The length of the CDR3 is 15 residues. Trimming stripped 2 bases from V and 2 bases from J, with 10 bases between.

The J gene is TRBJ1-2, the V gene TRBV30; unclear D gene. The V gene's germline CDR1 is GTSNPN and CDR2 SVGIG (reference sequence). CDR3 length: 13 amino acids. V was trimmed by 2 bases and J by 3 bases, leaving 10 bases between them. The CDR3 DNA follows: TGTGCCTGGAGTCAGAGGCCAGACTATGGCTACACCTTC. Amino acids: CAWSQRPDYGYTF. Drawing the rest from reference TRBV30 and TRBJ1-2, the complete variable domain is SQTIHQWPATLVQPVGSPLSLECTVEGTSNPNLYWYRQAAGRGLQLLFYSVGIGQISSEVPQNLSASRPQDRQFILSSKKLLLSDSGFYLCAWSQRPDYGYTFGSGTRLTVV.

In regard to this clone: Other nucleotide sequences in the sample specify the same CDR3. The V call is TRBV5-1, the J call TRBJ2-2; TRBD2 matches 7 bases. V lost 0 bases and J lost 6; bases outside the gene matches: 8. There are 16 residues in the CDR3. From germline, CDR1 is SGHRS and CDR2 YFSETQ. CDR3 residues: CASSLAGRGEPGELFF. The CDR3, as DNA: TGCGCCAGCAGCTTGGCCGGTCGGGGGGAACCCGGGGAGCTGTTTTTT.

The CDR3 bases are TGTGCCAGCAGCTTAGTGTGGGCCCCGGGAGGGCGTAGAGAGACCCAGTACTTC. Residues: CASSLVWAPGGRRETQYF. V and J are TRBV11-2 and TRBJ2-5; 8 bases fit TRBD2. Germline V gene sequence: CDR1 SGHAT, CDR2 FQNNGV. The CDR3 totals 18 residues. Unmatched junction bases numbered 14, after V lost 1 base and J lost 4 bases.

This chain connects TRBV2 to TRBJ2-3, with TRBD1 as a possible D gene (6 bases). V shed 7 bases and J shed 0 bases, with 14 bases lying between them. Germline V gene lookup returns CDR1 SNHLY and CDR2 FYNNEI. The CDR3 has 15 residues. The chain's CDR3 is CASTLGAVSTDTQYF. DNA of the CDR3: TGTGCCAGCACCCTGGGGGCGGTAAGCACAGATACGCAGTATTTT. Filled out from reference TRBV2 and TRBJ2-3, the complete variable domain reads EPEVTQTPSHQVTQMGQEVILRCVPISNHLYFYWYRQILGQKVEFLVSFYNNEISEKSEIFDDQFSVERPDGSNFTLKIRSTKLEDSAMYFCASTLGAVSTDTQYFGPGTRLTVL.

J is TRBJ1-2 and V is TRBV3-1 (or the pseudogene TRBV3-2); D call uncertain. This CDR3 contains 12 residues. CDR1 is LGHDT, CDR2 YNNKEL, per germline (reference sequence). Trimming pared 4 bases from V and 4 bases from J, leaving 7 bases between. In nucleotides, the CDR3 is TGTGCCAGCAGCCCCACCGGCTATGGCTACACCTTC. This encodes CASSPTGYGYTF.